The 4 T cell receptor beta chains below all came from one sample that was sequenced in a study of CD8 T cells in Susac syndrome. RNA in amounts of about 0.45 to 1 ug was reverse transcribed with random hexamers. One entry per CDR3 protein results from TCRdb running MiXCR on the immunoSEQ multiplex PCR reads. The data hold roughly 300,000 distinct CDR3 sequences, with more than 75% observed a single time. The sequenced sample consisted of CD8+ T cells from PBMCs. The receptors come from a human donor with multiple sclerosis.

The V gene is TRBV28, the J gene TRBJ2-5; tentative D call: TRBD2 (5 bases). V lost 5 bases, J lost 4 bases, and 17 bases lay in between. CDR1 is MDHEN, CDR2 SYDVKM, per germline. The CDR3 length is 15 residues. In DNA, the CDR3 is TGTGCCAGCAGTAAACTACTAGGCGAGGCAGAGACCCAGTACTTC. Its protein is CASSKLLGEAETQYF.

The V call is TRBV29-1, the J call TRBJ2-1, with D perhaps TRBD2 (5 bases). The ends were cut back, 4 bases at V and 0 bases at J, with 16 bases in the middle. Germline-derived CDR1 and CDR2 are SQVTM and ANQGSEA. This CDR3 is built from 16 residues. CDR3 protein: CSVVGQSGSSYNEQFF. CDR3 nucleotides: TGCAGCGTTGTAGGCCAATCGGGGAGCTCCTACAATGAGCAGTTCTTC.

This clonotype was recorded once. The genes are TRBV7-9 and TRBJ2-1; D may be TRBD2 (6 bases). V lost 1 base, J lost 8 bases, and 9 bases lay in between. CDR1 SEHNR and CDR2 FQNEAQ come from the germline V gene (reference sequence). There are 13 residues in the CDR3. The CDR3 region has the DNA TGTGCCAGCAGCTTAGTAATAGCGGATGAGCAGTTCTTC. Translated: CASSLVIADEQFF.

V and J are TRBV4-1 and TRBJ2-5, with 11 bases identical to TRBD1. CDR1 and CDR2 (germline): MGHRA, YSYEKL. The J segment lost 5 bases and the V segment lost 5 bases, leaving 7 bases of the junction unmatched. The CDR3 is 15 amino acids. The CDR3 loop is CASSFRTGGRETQYF. The CDR3 DNA is TGCGCCAGCAGCTTTAGGACAGGGGGCAGGGAGACCCAGTACTTC.